A selection of T cell receptor beta chains follows, all from one sample in a study of beta chain features in type 1 diabetes. Method: immunoSEQ multiplex PCR; TCRdb's copy keeps in-frame clones and lacks some. This sample has 160,000 or so clones; roughly 9% occur once, and the top ten carry about 0.7%. The sequenced material came from central memory CD4+ T cells from blood. The origin of the receptors is a woman aged 25 to 45 with type 1 diabetes. CDR3s include the opening cysteine and the closing phenylalanine or tryptophan. The D gene is left open where the match is weak. Clone size is stated in some rows and not others, as once, few, many or a class when expanded.

d_call: TRBD2
v_call: TRBV30
j_call: TRBJ2-1
clone_size: few
cdr3_aa: CAWSLTSGMVNEQFF
cdr3_nt: TGTGCCTGGAGTTTGACTAGCGGGATGGTGAATGAGCAGTTCTTC

d_call: TRBD2
v_call: TRBV6-4
j_call: TRBJ2-3
clone_size: few
cdr3_aa: CASSDLAGGPGDTQYF
cdr3_nt: TGTGCCAGCAGTGATCTAGCGGGAGGCCCGGGAGATACGCAGTATTTT

d_call: TRBD2
v_call: TRBV6-5
j_call: TRBJ2-5
clone_size: few
cdr3_aa: CASRPPGLVWETQYF
cdr3_nt: TGTGCCAGCAGACCTCCGGGACTAGTGTGGGAGACCCAGTACTTC

d_call: .
v_call: TRBV29-1
j_call: TRBJ1-1
clone_size: .
cdr3_aa: CSASGTQSSMNTEAFF
cdr3_nt: TGCAGCGCCAGCGGGACCCAATCTTCCATGAACACTGAAGCTTTCTTT

d_call: TRBD2
v_call: TRBV7-3
j_call: TRBJ2-1
clone_size: .
cdr3_aa: CASSSDSGRGNEQFF
cdr3_nt: TGTGCCAGCAGCTCCGATAGCGGGAGGGGGAATGAGCAGTTCTTC

d_call: .
v_call: TRBV5-1
j_call: TRBJ2-1
clone_size: few
cdr3_aa: CASSFYGGEQFF
cdr3_nt: TGCGCCAGCAGCTTCTACGGGGGTGAGCAGTTCTTC

d_call: TRBD1
v_call: TRBV18
j_call: TRBJ1-2
clone_size: few
cdr3_aa: CASSPGQGFYRGDGYTF
cdr3_nt: TGTGCCAGCTCACCCGGACAGGGGTTTTACAGAGGGGATGGCTACACCTTC

d_call: TRBD1
v_call: TRBV18
j_call: TRBJ2-7
clone_size: few
cdr3_aa: CASSPEQGAPGEQYF
cdr3_nt: TGTGCCAGCTCACCAGAGCAGGGGGCGCCGGGGGAGCAGTACTTC

d_call: TRBD1
v_call: TRBV7-8
j_call: TRBJ2-7
clone_size: few
cdr3_aa: CASSTRFGQVHEQYF
cdr3_nt: TGTGCCAGCAGCACACGATTCGGACAGGTCCACGAGCAGTACTTC

d_call: .
v_call: TRBV18
j_call: TRBJ2-3
clone_size: few
cdr3_aa: CASSRDSTDTQYF
cdr3_nt: TGTGCCAGCTCACGGGACTCCACAGATACGCAGTATTTT

d_call: .
v_call: TRBV29-1
j_call: TRBJ1-5
clone_size: .
cdr3_aa: CSVVGAGSNQPQHF
cdr3_nt: TGCAGCGTTGTGGGGGCGGGTAGCAATCAGCCCCAGCATTTT